The present TCR beta chain was sequenced within a study of T-cell reconstitution after alpha-beta-depleted transplantation in children. Library preparation (for TCRbeta) was performed with unique molecular identifiers. Each CDR3 protein gets one entry after TCRdb re-called the PCR reads with MiXCR. There are roughly 500,000 distinct CDR3 sequences in the sample; 32% occur only once, and around 2.4% lies in the top ten. Germline V gives CDR1 KGHSH, CDR2 LQKENI. The CDR3 sequence is 13 residues long. J lost 6 bases, V lost 6 bases, and 5 bases had no gene match. The chain carries TRBV18 and TRBJ1-1, with TRBD1 matching 9 bases. Sequencing was performed on PBMCs from the stem cell graft donor, taken from the stem cell graft. The sequence came from a human donor who donated a stem cell graft to a child with aplastic anemia. The CDR3 DNA is TGTGCCAGCTCCCGGGACAGGGACGCTGAAGCTTTCTTT. This codes for CASSRDRDAEAFF.